The 23 T cell receptor beta chains below come from one sample, sequenced in a study of regulatory T cells in long-lasting Graves disease. According to the study, TCR beta libraries were built with iRepertoire HTBI primers and CDR3-region Arm-PCR. Each CDR3 protein is one row after TCRdb ran MiXCR on the multiplex PCR reads. The sample shows about 400,000 distinct CDR3 sequences, less than 25% of them seen only once. Time point reported: persistent/refractory GD, antithyroid drugs over 5 years with positive TRAb. PBMCs provided the RNA from which the TCR library was made. The sample here was peripheral blood mononuclear cells (PBMCs), taken when the disease was refractory, from a patient treated with antithyroid drugs. The receptors shown here come from a female donor with Graves disease.

This clonotype was observed a few times. The V and J genes are TRBV20-1 and TRBJ2-5; D not resolved. Trimming stripped 1 base from V and 5 bases from J, with 14 bases between. Germline V gene data show CDR1 as DFQATT and CDR2 as SNEGSKA (reference sequence). This CDR3 is built from 14 residues. CDR3 coding DNA: TGCAGTGCTAGAGTAGAAGGTCGTAGCGAGACCCAGTACTTC. Encoded protein: CSARVEGRSETQYF.

The chain recombines TRBV29-1 with TRBJ1-4, with D possibly matching TRBD1 (5 bases). Germline V lookup: CDR1 SQVTM, CDR2 ANQGSEA. This CDR3 region has 12 residues. V lost 5 bases to trimming and J lost 5 bases, with 9 bases between them. Written as DNA, the CDR3 is TGCAGCGTTAGGGGAGGGAATGAAAAACTGTTTTTT. Protein product: CSVRGGNEKLFF.

The gene calls are TRBV7-9 and TRBJ2-7; D unresolved. This CDR3 is 12 amino acids long. V was trimmed by 5 bases and J by 3 bases, leaving 8 bases between them. In germline, CDR1 is SEHNR, CDR2 FQNEAQ (reference sequence). DNA of the CDR3: TGTGCCAGCAGCCCCCTCTTCTACGAGCAGTACTTC. It codes for CASSPLFYEQYF.

This clonotype turned up a few times. J is TRBJ2-7 and V is TRBV11-2, with D uncertain. V gave up 3 bases and J gave up 6 bases, with 15 bases separating them. CDR1 is SGHAT and CDR2 is FQNNGV in the germline V gene. The length of the CDR3 is 14 residues. The CDR3 is CASSFWGSFGEQYF. In DNA form, the CDR3 reads TGTGCCAGCAGCTTTTGGGGTTCTTTTGGCGAGCAGTACTTC.

This chain joins TRBV4-3 and TRBJ1-2, with TRBD1 as a possible D gene (6 bases). The CDR3 consists of 14 residues. Germline V lookup: CDR1 LGHNA, CDR2 YSLEER. Trimming pared 1 base from V and 3 bases from J, leaving 9 bases between. CDR3 sequence: CASSQVGADYGYTF. CDR3 DNA sequence: TGCGCCAGCAGCCAAGTGGGGGCGGACTATGGCTACACCTTC.

Ten or more counts support this clonotype. The chain combines TRBV6-1 with TRBJ1-1, with 9 bases matching TRBD1. This CDR3 region has 15 residues. CDR1 and CDR2 (germline): MNHNS, SASEGT. Trimming removed 7 bases from V and 0 bases from J; junction bases left unmatched: 6. CDR3 sequence: CASTLRDRVNTEAFF. The CDR3 nucleotides are TGTGCCAGCACCCTCCGGGACAGGGTGAACACTGAAGCTTTCTTT.

In its sample, this clonotype was seen a few times. J is TRBJ2-5 and V is TRBV28; possibly TRBD1 for D (6 bases). This CDR3 has 13 amino acids. Trimming cost V 10 bases and J 1 base, with 13 bases left between them. CDR1 is MDHEN, CDR2 SYDVKM, per germline. For the CDR3, the DNA is TGTGCCACTCGTCCGGACAGCCAAGAGACCCAGTACTTC. Translated, it gives CATRPDSQETQYF.

This clonotype was seen a handful of times. This chain uses TRBV28 with TRBJ2-5; TRBD1 matches at 10 bases. CDR3 size: 13 residues. Germline loops: CDR1 MDHEN, CDR2 SYDVKM. After removal of 7 bases from V and 7 bases from J, the junction contained 6 bases not matched to a gene. The CDR3 region is CASTDRGGGTQYF. As DNA, the CDR3 is TGTGCCAGCACGGACAGGGGGGGAGGGACCCAGTACTTC. The variable domain in full, completed from reference TRBV28 and TRBJ2-5, reads DVKVTQSSRYLVKRTGEKVFLECVQDMDHENMFWYRQDPGLGLRLIYFSYDVKMKEKGDIPEGYSVSREKKERFSLILESASTNQTSMYLCASTDRGGGTQYFGPGTRLLVL.

This clonotype was counted only a few times. The chain couples TRBV14 to TRBJ2-7; tentatively, D is TRBD1 (6 bases). Trimming took off 5 bases at V and 1 base at J, with 12 bases between the two ends. The CDR3 spans 14 residues. Germline values: CDR1 SGHDN, CDR2 FVKESK. The CDR3 is CASSSSDRSYEQYF. CDR3 nucleotide sequence: TGTGCCAGCAGCTCTTCAGACAGGTCCTACGAGCAGTACTTC. Full variable domain (missing parts from reference TRBV14 and TRBJ2-7): EAGVTQFPSHSVIEKGQTVTLRCDPISGHDNLYWYRRVMGKEIKFLLHFVKESKQDESGMPNNRFLAERTGGTYSTLKVQPAELEDSGVYFCASSSSDRSYEQYFGPGTRLTVT.

The table lists this clonotype with many counts. The rearrangement joins TRBV28 to TRBJ2-7; D uncertain. The CDR3 consists of 12 residues. CDR1 MDHEN and CDR2 SYDVKM come from the germline V gene. V gave up 5 bases and J gave up 7 bases, with 12 bases separating them. Here the CDR3 reads CASSIKLREQYF. The CDR3 DNA reads as TGTGCCAGCAGTATAAAACTGAGGGAGCAGTACTTC.

This clonotype has more than one count but fewer than ten. This chain links TRBV5-8 with TRBJ2-7, with TRBD2 identical over 10 bases. Germline-derived CDR1 and CDR2 are SGHTS and YDEGEE. The CDR3 is 16 amino acids. Unmatched junction bases numbered 9, after V lost 4 bases and J lost 2 bases. The CDR3 reads CASSTRPAGGPYEQYF. CDR3 coding DNA: TGTGCCAGCAGCACCCGACCAGCGGGAGGGCCCTACGAGCAGTACTTC. The whole variable domain, filled in from reference TRBV5-8 and TRBJ2-7, reads EAGVTQSPTHLIKTRGQQATLRCSPISGHTSVYWYQQALGLGLQFLLWYDEGEERNRGNFPPRFSGRQFPNYSSELNVNALELEDSALYLCASSTRPAGGPYEQYFGPGTRLTVT.

This clonotype was picked up many times. The V gene is TRBV11-1, the J gene TRBJ2-5, with 12 bases that match TRBD1. Germline trimming cut 4 bases from V and 5 bases from J; bases unmatched to any gene: 11. From germline, CDR1 is SGHAT and CDR2 FQDESV (reference sequence). The CDR3 is made up of 17 amino acids. In DNA, the CDR3 is TGTGCCAGCAGCTCTCCCCCGGGACAGGGGGCGTGGGAGACCCAGTACTTC. This translates into CASSSPPGQGAWETQYF.

This clonotype has a handful of counts. V gene TRBV28 combines with J gene TRBJ1-3, with D unclear. The CDR3 runs 15 residues. V was shortened by 3 bases and J by 4 bases, with 13 bases between the two germline ends. The V gene's germline CDR1 is MDHEN and CDR2 SYDVKM. CDR3 sequence (DNA): TGTGCCAGCAGTTTCTTCTCTGGGCGGGGAAACACCATATATTTT. As protein: CASSFFSGRGNTIYF.

This clonotype was found many times. The chain combines TRBV30 with TRBJ2-7, with TRBD1 matching over 8 bases. CDR1 is GTSNPN, CDR2 SVGIG, per germline (reference sequence). The ends lost 2 bases at V and 4 bases at J; junction bases unmatched: 7. The CDR3 spans 14 residues. The CDR3 DNA follows: TGTGCCTGGAGTACATCAGGGGGCGGGTACGAGCAGTACTTC. Its protein is CAWSTSGGGYEQYF.

This clonotype has more than one count but fewer than ten. The rearrangement links TRBV20-1 to TRBJ1-1; 8 nucleotides match TRBD1. The V gene end was trimmed by 5 bases and the J gene end by 4 bases; junction bases not matched to a gene: 6. Germline CDR1 DFQATT, CDR2 SNEGSKA (reference sequence). The CDR3 covers 13 residues. The chain's CDR3 is CSAPRQGSTEAFF. Here the CDR3 DNA reads TGCAGTGCTCCAAGACAGGGGTCCACTGAAGCTTTCTTT.

This clonotype has a count of ten or more. The CDR3 here is CASSDPGWRETQYF. In DNA form, the CDR3 reads TGTGCCAGCAGTGACCCGGGTTGGCGAGAGACCCAGTACTTC. V gene TRBV2 combines with J gene TRBJ2-5; D remains unclear. The length of the CDR3 is 14 residues. Trimming removed 3 bases from V and 4 bases from J, with 12 bases in between. Germline V CDR1 and CDR2: SNHLY, FYNNEI.

This clonotype was picked up many times. The chain employs TRBV20-1 and TRBJ2-5; D perhaps matches TRBD2 (5 bases). Trimming took off 4 bases at V and 1 base at J, with 10 bases between the two ends. Germline V gene lookup returns CDR1 DFQATT and CDR2 SNEGSKA (reference sequence). The CDR3 runs 13 residues. The CDR3 loop reads CSATFGGQETQYF. CDR3 DNA: TGCAGTGCTACTTTTGGAGGCCAAGAGACCCAGTACTTC.

The table lists this clonotype with many counts. The gene calls are TRBV10-2 and TRBJ2-5; the match to TRBD2 covers 12 bases. V lost 3 bases and J lost 2; bases outside the gene matches: 13. The CDR3 is made up of 19 amino acids. Germline-derived CDR1 and CDR2 are WSHSY and SAAADI. DNA for the CDR3: TGCGCCAGCAGTGAAGAGACTAGCGGGAGCAGGTGGGGTCAAGAGACCCAGTACTTC. Protein product: CASSEETSGSRWGQETQYF.

This clonotype was seen at least ten times. V and J are TRBV6-2 or TRBV6-3 and TRBJ2-7; 7 bases are shared with TRBD1. Trimming removed 6 bases from V and 7 bases from J; junction bases left unmatched: 12. CDR3 length: 14 amino acids. Germline CDR1 reads MNHEY; CDR2 reads SVGEGT. The CDR3, as DNA: TGTGCCAGCAGCCCTGAAAGGGGGCATAGGGAGCAGTACTTC. This codes for CASSPERGHREQYF.

The chain recombines TRBV15 with TRBJ2-7, with TRBD2 identical over 7 bases. The CDR3 is 13 amino acids. V shed 3 bases, J shed 6 bases, and the junction held 5 bases outside the gene matches. CDR1 and CDR2 from the germline V gene are LNHNV and YYDKDF (reference sequence). CDR3 residues: CATSRLAAGEQYF. CDR3 in DNA: TGTGCCACCAGCAGGCTAGCGGCGGGCGAGCAGTACTTC.

The rearrangement links TRBV30 to TRBJ2-2; TRBD2 agrees at 14 bases. The germline V gene encodes CDR1 GTSNPN and CDR2 SVGIG (reference sequence). CDR3 length: 17 residues. The V and J ends lost 0 bases and 6 bases, in that order; junction bases with no gene match: 6. This chain's CDR3 is CAWSVPGLAGAAGELFF. The CDR3 DNA is TGTGCCTGGAGTGTACCGGGACTAGCGGGAGCTGCCGGGGAGCTGTTTTTT.

This clonotype was observed at least ten times. The chain couples TRBV6-5 to TRBJ2-5, with D tentatively TRBD2 (6 bases). V lost 2 bases to trimming and J lost 7 bases, with 17 bases between them. The V gene's germline CDR1 is MNHEY and CDR2 SVGAGI. CDR3 length equals 15 residues. In nucleotides, the CDR3 is TGTGCCAGCAGTTACATGGCGGGACCCTCCTGGACCCAGTACTTC. Residues: CASSYMAGPSWTQYF.

With regard to this clonotype: This may be a read error: a much more frequent sequence differs by one nucleotide. The V call is TRBV15, the J call TRBJ2-5, with 12 bases lining up with TRBD2. CDR1 and CDR2 (germline): LNHNV, YYDKDF (reference sequence). After removal of 2 bases from V and 9 bases from J, the junction contained 10 bases not matched to a gene. The CDR3 consists of 16 residues. The CDR3 is CATSRSTSGSGEAQYF. CDR3 DNA sequence: TGTGCCACCAGCAGATCGACTAGCGGGAGTGGGGAGGCCCAGTACTTC. The variable domain in full, completed from reference TRBV15 and TRBJ2-5, reads DAMVIQNPRYQVTQFGKPVTLSCSQTLNHNVMYWYQQKSSQAPKLLFHYYDKDFNNEADTPDNFQSRRPNTSFCFLDIRSPGLGDTAMYLCATSRSTSGSGEAQYFGPGTRLLVL.